This record looks at one TCR beta chain sequence and its context. Its antigen remains unidentified. With 60 Vbeta and 13 Jbeta primers, the PCR was carried out. Measured with immunoSEQ multiplex PCR; TCRdb has only the in-frame clones, and not every one. Among 140,000 to 150,000 clones, roughly 80% were seen once, and the ten largest hold 2.5% to 3%. The CDR3 is made up of 16 amino acids. Germline V gene lookup returns CDR1 SGDLS and CDR2 YYNGEE. The ends lost 2 bases at V and 2 bases at J; junction bases unmatched: 6. The entry originates in a study of cytomegalovirus exposure and HLA in healthy donors. Study-wide results and limits: CMV antigen specificity was confirmed in vitro for three CMV-associated chains.

This chain links TRBV9 with TRBJ1-1; TRBD1 matches 10 bases. What was sequenced was PBMCs. The sequence was obtained from a female donor in good health and CMV-seronegative. The CDR3 bases are TGTGCCAGCAGCGTCGGGACAGGGGCGTTAAACACTGAAGCTTTCTTT. It specifies CASSVGTGALNTEAFF.